The 26 T cell receptor beta chains below were found in one sample sequenced in a study of resident and recirculating memory T cells in vitiligo. Clones were read by immunoSEQ multiplex PCR, and TCRdb kept only the in-frame ones, dropping some. The data show more than 70,000 clones, with approximately 90% seen just once and roughly 5% held by the top ten. Material: blood. These receptor sequences come from a male donor with vitiligo.

This chain joins TRBV5-1 and TRBJ2-3, with 10 bases fitting TRBD2. There are 14 residues in the CDR3. CDR1 SGHRS and CDR2 YFSETQ come from the germline V gene. V was pared by 7 bases and J by 0 bases, with 2 bases of the junction left unmatched. The CDR3 nucleotides are TGCGCCAGCCGGACTAGCGGTAGCACAGATACGCAGTATTTT. Residues: CASRTSGSTDTQYF.

The chain has TRBV30 and TRBJ1-5, with a weak D call TRBD1 (5 bases). V was pared by 2 bases and J by 11 bases, with 19 bases between. Germline loops: CDR1 GTSNPN, CDR2 SVGIG (reference sequence). CDR3 length equals 14 residues. CDR3 in DNA: TGTGCCTGGAGTATCAATATAGGGGCCCAGGCCCAGCATTTT. Its protein product is CAWSINIGAQAQHF.

J is TRBJ2-3 and V is TRBV18; 7 nucleotides line up with TRBD2. J gave up 1 base and V 4 bases, and 5 bases lay outside the gene matches. The length of the CDR3 is 15 residues. The germline gives CDR1 KGHSH, CDR2 LQKENI. CDR3 region: CASSRAGVRTDTQYF. The CDR3 DNA reads TGTGCCAGCTCACGGGCGGGGGTCCGCACAGATACGCAGTATTTT.

The chain couples TRBV28 to TRBJ2-3; TRBD1 agrees at 7 bases. Losses at the gene ends were 5 bases for V and 3 bases for J; bases not matched to a gene: 5. The CDR3 length is 14 residues. Germline values: CDR1 MDHEN, CDR2 SYDVKM. CDR3 region: CASSRVQGTDTQYF. In nucleotides, the CDR3 is TGTGCCAGCAGTCGTGTACAGGGGACAGATACGCAGTATTTT. The entire variable domain, with the rest obtained from reference TRBV28 and TRBJ2-3, is as follows: DVKVTQSSRYLVKRTGEKVFLECVQDMDHENMFWYRQDPGLGLRLIYFSYDVKMKEKGDIPEGYSVSREKKERFSLILESASTNQTSMYLCASSRVQGTDTQYFGPGTRLTVL.

The chain carries TRBV6-4 and TRBJ2-2; the match to TRBD2 covers 7 bases. Germline V lookup: CDR1 MRHNA, CDR2 SNTAGT. This CDR3 has 13 amino acids. With V trimmed by 5 bases and J by 4 bases, 1 base remained unmatched. CDR3 residues: CASSPGGTGELFF. For the CDR3, the DNA is TGTGCCAGCAGTCCGGGGGGCACCGGGGAGCTGTTTTTT.

The chain couples TRBV18 to TRBJ2-7, with TRBD2 identical over 9 bases. V gave up 3 bases and J gave up 2 bases; unmatched junction bases: 2. The CDR3 contains 14 residues. In germline, CDR1 is KGHSH, CDR2 LQKENI. The CDR3 coding sequence is TGTGCCAGCTCACCCTTAGCGGGGGCCTACGAGCAGTACTTC. Encoded protein: CASSPLAGAYEQYF.

The chain uses TRBV4-2 and TRBJ2-7; TRBD2 matches at 8 bases. CDR3 length: 20 residues. V trimming: 1 base; J trimming: 3 bases; junction bases outside the gene matches: 20. Germline lookup yields CDR1 LGHNA and CDR2 YNFKEQ. DNA for the CDR3: TGTGCCAGCAGCCAAGTATTTAAGCGAGGGTCAGCGGGGGCCAGCTACGAGCAGTACTTC. Protein sequence: CASSQVFKRGSAGASYEQYF.

The rearrangement joins TRBV10-3 to TRBJ1-5; the D is unclear. This CDR3 comprises 14 residues. The V end lost 7 bases, the J end lost 2 bases, and 12 bases lay between the germline ends. Germline V CDR1 and CDR2: ENHRY, SYGVKD. The CDR3 DNA reads as TGTGCCATCAAAGCCGGGAGAGGCAATCAGCCCCAGCATTTT. This gives the protein CAIKAGRGNQPQHF.

The genes are TRBV9 and TRBJ1-5; D uncertain. CDR3 length: 14 residues. Trimming removed 4 bases from V and 4 bases from J, with 12 bases in between. Germline V gene data show CDR1 as SGDLS and CDR2 as YYNGEE. CDR3 residues: CASSPDSFNQPQHF. CDR3 DNA sequence: TGTGCCAGCAGCCCAGATTCGTTTAATCAGCCCCAGCATTTT.

The rearrangement uses TRBV30 and TRBJ2-7; 7 bases line up with TRBD1. The CDR3 extends over 14 amino acids. V dropped 5 bases and J dropped 1; count of bases not matched to a gene: 8. Germline V lookup: CDR1 GTSNPN, CDR2 SVGIG (reference sequence). DNA for the CDR3: TGTGCCTGGGGGGGACAGAGGATTTCCTACGAGCAGTACTTC. This gives the protein CAWGGQRISYEQYF. The variable domain in full, completed from reference TRBV30 and TRBJ2-7, reads SQTIHQWPATLVQPVGSPLSLECTVEGTSNPNLYWYRQAAGRGLQLLFYSVGIGQISSEVPQNLSASRPQDRQFILSSKKLLLSDSGFYLCAWGGQRISYEQYFGPGTRLTVT.

V and J are TRBV7-8 and TRBJ2-5, with 15 bases lining up with TRBD2. The J segment lost 5 bases and the V segment lost 5 bases, leaving 12 bases of the junction unmatched. CDR3 length: 18 residues. The germline CDR1 and CDR2 sequences are SGHVS and FQNEAQ. In nucleotides, the CDR3 is TGTGCCAGCAGCCTAGGACTAGCGGGAGGGCGAGTTCGGGAGACCCAGTACTTC. It yields the protein CASSLGLAGGRVRETQYF.

This clone was seen more than once but under ten times. This chain joins TRBV30 and TRBJ1-2; possibly TRBD1 for D (5 bases). This CDR3 has 13 amino acids. Germline V gene sequence: CDR1 GTSNPN, CDR2 SVGIG (reference sequence). V lost 5 bases to trimming and J lost 7 bases, with 17 bases between them. The CDR3 sequence is CAWETGTRIGYTF. The CDR3 region has the DNA TGTGCCTGGGAGACCGGGACTCGAATTGGCTACACCTTC.

The rearrangement joins TRBV4-3 to TRBJ2-3, with 12 bases identical to TRBD2. J gave up 6 bases and V 0 bases, and 7 bases lay outside the gene matches. The CDR3 has 17 residues. CDR1 and CDR2 from the germline V gene are LGHNA and YSLEER. This CDR3 reads CASSQDQASGRGDTQYF. CDR3 sequence (DNA): TGCGCCAGCAGCCAAGATCAGGCTAGCGGGAGGGGTGATACGCAGTATTTT.

This clone has only one observation. The chain has TRBV7-3 and TRBJ2-3, with D uncertain. CDR3 size: 13 residues. In germline, CDR1 is SGHTA, CDR2 FQGTGA. V lost 4 bases to trimming and J lost 4 bases, with 9 bases between them. The CDR3 here is CASSSRSADTQYF. In DNA, the CDR3 is TGTGCCAGCAGCTCACGGAGTGCAGATACGCAGTATTTT.

The chain links TRBV6-1 to TRBJ1-2, with a tentative D call TRBD1 (5 bases). With 6 bases removed from V and 5 bases from J, the gap between germline ends came to 16 bases. Germline V gene sequence: CDR1 MNHNS, CDR2 SASEGT. This CDR3 has 14 amino acids. The CDR3 DNA follows: TGTGCCAGCAGCCGGACGGGGGACTTATATGGCTACACCTTC. Its translation: CASSRTGDLYGYTF.

The chain recombines TRBV6-4 with TRBJ2-1; no clear D gene. The CDR3 has 12 residues. V was trimmed by 2 bases and J by 4 bases, leaving 3 bases between them. CDR1 and CDR2 (germline): MRHNA, SNTAGT. Written as DNA, the CDR3 is TGTGCCAGCAGTGACCGTTACAATGAGCAGTTCTTC. It is translated as CASSDRYNEQFF.

This sequence joins TRBV11-3 and TRBJ1-1; 7 bases match TRBD1. From germline, CDR1 is SGHNT and CDR2 YENEEA. The CDR3 runs 17 residues. V lost 0 bases to trimming and J lost 4 bases; unmatched junction nucleotides: 11. CDR3 DNA sequence: TGTGCCAGCAGCTTAGATCTCTTCACAGGGGATCCCACTGAAGCTTTCTTT. It encodes CASSLDLFTGDPTEAFF.

This clone was detected once. The chain combines TRBV7-9 with TRBJ1-2; D gene uncertain. Germline V gives CDR1 SEHNR, CDR2 FQNEAQ (reference sequence). The CDR3 spans 14 residues. Deletions cut 5 bases from V and 6 bases from J, with 16 bases between. CDR3 nucleotides: TGTGCCAGCAGCCGATCCAACGTACTAAATGGCTACACCTTC. The encoded protein is CASSRSNVLNGYTF.

The chain recombines TRBV27 with TRBJ2-7; no clear D gene. Germline V gene sequence: CDR1 MNHEY, CDR2 SMNVEV (reference sequence). The CDR3 runs 15 residues. Deletions cut 2 bases from V and 3 bases from J, with 14 bases between. The CDR3 spells CASSLLQALGYEQYF. CDR3 DNA sequence: TGTGCCAGCAGTTTACTGCAGGCCCTGGGCTACGAGCAGTACTTC.

The V and J genes are TRBV7-7 and TRBJ2-7, with 7 bases aligning to TRBD2. Per germline, CDR1 SSHAT and CDR2 FNYEAQ (reference sequence). V trimming: 5 bases; J trimming: 0 bases; junction bases outside the gene matches: 4. The length of the CDR3 is 14 residues. This CDR3 reads CASSPSGVSYEQYF. The CDR3 DNA reads TGTGCCAGCAGCCCGAGCGGGGTCTCCTACGAGCAGTACTTC.

The chain combines TRBV5-4 with TRBJ2-2; 10 bases fit TRBD1. The J segment lost 8 bases and the V segment lost 4 bases, leaving 14 bases of the junction unmatched. There are 17 residues in the CDR3. Looked up from germline, CDR1 is SGHNT and CDR2 is YYREEE (reference sequence). CDR3 region: CASSATGGVALGGELFF. The CDR3 coding sequence is TGTGCCAGCAGCGCGACAGGGGGCGTAGCGTTAGGAGGGGAGCTGTTTTTT.

This clone appeared a few times. The genes are TRBV7-9 and TRBJ1-1; no clear D gene. CDR1 and CDR2 from the germline V gene are SEHNR and FQNEAQ (reference sequence). Between the trimmed V and J ends, which lost 2 bases and 2 bases, there was a span of 3 bases. The CDR3 contains 12 residues. Here the CDR3 DNA reads TGTGCCAGCAGCTTAACTAACACTGAAGCTTTCTTT. Amino acids: CASSLTNTEAFF.

The chain is built from TRBV7-3 and TRBJ2-1; TRBD1 matches at 8 bases. The CDR3 extends over 15 amino acids. V gave up 5 bases and J gave up 1 base; unmatched junction bases: 4. CDR1 and CDR2 (germline): SGHTA, FQGTGA. CDR3 residues: CASSLGTGSYNEQFF. CDR3 DNA sequence: TGTGCCAGCAGCCTAGGGACAGGTTCCTACAATGAGCAGTTCTTC.

V is TRBV5-8 and J is TRBJ2-1, with a possible D match to TRBD1 (5 bases). V lost 2 bases and J 10 bases, leaving 10 bases between the germline ends. CDR1 is SGHTS, CDR2 YDEGEE, per germline. The CDR3 extends over 12 amino acids. For the CDR3, the DNA is TGTGCCAGCAGCTTTGGGGCACGCGAGCAGTTCTTC. Protein product: CASSFGAREQFF.

The rearrangement links TRBV27 to TRBJ2-7, with 9 bases aligning to TRBD1. After removal of 5 bases from V and 0 bases from J, the junction contained 11 bases not matched to a gene. The CDR3 has 17 amino acids. The germline CDR1 and CDR2 sequences are MNHEY and SMNVEV (reference sequence). DNA of the CDR3: TGTGCCAGCAGTCCCAGACAGGGGGTCACAAGCTCCTACGAGCAGTACTTC. It specifies CASSPRQGVTSSYEQYF.

This chain uses TRBV11-3 with TRBJ2-1; D call uncertain. The germline gives CDR1 SGHNT, CDR2 YENEEA. The V end was cut by 1 base, the J end by 0 bases, with 4 bases between. CDR3 size: 14 residues. The chain's CDR3 is CASSLGGSYNEQFF. In nucleotides, the CDR3 is TGTGCCAGCAGCTTAGGCGGCTCCTACAATGAGCAGTTCTTC.